This T cell receptor beta chain came from a study of blood T cell repertoires in COVID-19. Study-wide context: There were acute and convalescent COVID-19 samples, and they came from the United States, Italy and Spain. PBMCs, B-cell-depleted T cells, or T cells provided the cDNA or gDNA that made up the material.

The CDR3 covers 14 residues. The V end was cut by 3 bases, the J end by 3 bases, with 10 bases between. Germline V gene data show CDR1 as MGHRA and CDR2 as YSYEKL. In the study's own analysis: Quantification of nucleated cells was approximated via reference gene primer amplification. Data came from immunoSEQ multiplex PCR; TCRdb stores just in-frame clones and leaves some out. V and J calls and clone size are as listed in that table; D and trimming were resolved from the DNA. Here the sample spans 27,000 or so clones, 80% to 90% being singletons. Sequencing input: peripheral blood. The clonotype comes from a human donor in a cohort sampled during active COVID-19. This chain links TRBV4-1 with TRBJ2-3; the D gene is possibly TRBD2 (6 bases). The CDR3 sequence: CASSQSGGTDTQYF. The CDR3 DNA is TGCGCCAGCAGCCAGAGTGGGGGGACAGATACGCAGTATTTT.